These 28 T cell receptor beta chains were all obtained from the same sample, sequenced in a study of cytomegalovirus exposure and HLA in healthy donors. PCR employed 60 Vbeta and 13 Jbeta primers. Sequencing used immunoSEQ multiplex PCR; TCRdb keeps in-frame clones, though not all of them. The sample records about 130,000 clones, 75% to 85% being singletons. Sequencing used PBMCs. The receptor set was obtained from a woman younger than 30 in good health and CMV-seropositive.

V is TRBV13 and J is TRBJ2-3; 7 bases are shared with TRBD1. Germline CDR1 reads PRHDT; CDR2 reads FYEKMQ (reference sequence). The CDR3 consists of 17 residues. V was clipped by 3 bases and J by 2 bases; unmatched bases: 11. The CDR3 loop reads CASSLSGRDSPTDTQYF. The CDR3, as DNA: TGTGCCAGCAGCTTGAGCGGCCGGGACAGTCCCACAGATACGCAGTATTTT.

The V gene is TRBV5-1, the J gene TRBJ1-1, with D possibly TRBD1 on 5 matching bases. V was shortened by 6 bases and J by 4 bases, with 25 bases between the two germline ends. The germline V gene encodes CDR1 SGHRS and CDR2 YFSETQ. This CDR3 spans 17 amino acids. In DNA form, the CDR3 reads TGCGCCAGCACCCCGGTGGGGGGAAGTTGGGGAACCACTGAAGCTTTCTTT. The encoded protein is CASTPVGGSWGTTEAFF. The whole variable domain, filled in from reference TRBV5-1 and TRBJ1-1, reads KAGVTQTPRYLIKTRGQQVTLSCSPISGHRSVSWYQQTPGQGLQFLFEYFSETQRNKGNFPGRFSGRQFSNSRSEMNVSTLELGDSALYLCASTPVGGSWGTTEAFFGQGTRLTVV.

The chain uses TRBV11-2 and TRBJ2-5; TRBD2 is a possible D gene (7 bases). Per germline, CDR1 SGHAT and CDR2 FQNNGV. The CDR3 runs to 14 residues. Between the trimmed V and J ends, which lost 3 bases and 1 base, there was a span of 9 bases. CDR3 protein: CASSLGGAQETQYF. The CDR3 DNA reads as TGTGCCAGCAGCTTGGGGGGGGCCCAAGAGACCCAGTACTTC.

The CDR3 nucleotides read TGTGCCAGCAGTGAAGTCGGGCTAGCGGACATTCAGTACTTC. Translating it yields CASSEVGLADIQYF. J is TRBJ2-4 and V is TRBV6-1, with 7 bases identical to TRBD2. V lost 1 base, J lost 8 bases, and 5 bases stayed unmatched. Germline V gene lookup returns CDR1 MNHNS and CDR2 SASEGT. The CDR3 is 14 amino acids.

The chain has TRBV5-6 and TRBJ2-1; D uncertain. Between the trimmed V and J ends, which lost 4 bases and 6 bases, there was a span of 17 bases. CDR1 and CDR2 from the germline V gene are SGHDT and YYEEEE. CDR3 length: 15 amino acids. The CDR3 here is CASSLPPQAPNEQFF. CDR3 nucleotide sequence: TGTGCCAGCAGCCTCCCCCCCCAGGCCCCCAATGAGCAGTTCTTC.

This clone was seen more than once but under ten times. The chain joins TRBV6-5 to TRBJ1-1; maybe TRBD1 (6 bases). This CDR3 is built from 15 residues. The germline V gene has CDR1 MNHEY and CDR2 SVGAGI. The V end lost 0 bases, the J end lost 0 bases, and 8 bases lay between the germline ends. The CDR3 DNA reads TGTGCCAGCAGTTACTCCAGGGGCCTGAACACTGAAGCTTTCTTT. Amino acids: CASSYSRGLNTEAFF.

This rearrangement joins TRBV7-9 to TRBJ1-1, with a possible D match to TRBD1 (6 bases). The CDR3 totals 11 residues. Trimming removed 5 bases from V and 6 bases from J, with 7 bases in between. CDR1 and CDR2 (germline): SEHNR, FQNEAQ (reference sequence). The CDR3 loop reads CASSPGAEAFF. CDR3 nucleotides: TGTGCCAGCAGCCCAGGGGCTGAAGCTTTCTTT.

The chain links TRBV7-8 to TRBJ1-1; D is undetermined. Germline V lookup: CDR1 SGHVS, CDR2 FQNEAQ. This CDR3 has 12 amino acids. V was cut by 11 bases and J by 1 base, with 11 bases left in between. The CDR3 here is CAPSVSNTEAFF. CDR3 in DNA: TGTGCCCCCTCGGTGTCGAACACTGAAGCTTTCTTT.

The rearrangement links TRBV7-9 to TRBJ1-5; D not resolved. The CDR3 is 15 residues long. The germline gives CDR1 SEHNR, CDR2 FQNEAQ (reference sequence). The V end was cut by 5 bases, the J end by 2 bases, with 13 bases between. CDR3 residues: CASSISGFGNQPQHF. As DNA, the CDR3 is TGTGCCAGCAGCATCTCGGGGTTTGGCAATCAGCCCCAGCATTTT.

The chain employs TRBV6-6 and TRBJ1-4; D unclear. The germline CDR1 and CDR2 sequences are MNHNY and SVGAGI (reference sequence). The CDR3 loop spans 14 amino acids. The V gene lost 4 bases and the J gene lost 2 bases, with 8 bases spanning the gap. CDR3 nucleotide sequence: TGTGCCAGCAGTTCGCGGCGGACTAATGAAAAACTGTTTTTT. Encoded protein: CASSSRRTNEKLFF.

The chain uses TRBV6-6 and TRBJ1-3; 7 bases align to TRBD1. J gave up 0 bases and V 5 bases, and 7 bases lay outside the gene matches. CDR1 and CDR2 from the germline V gene are MNHNY and SVGAGI (reference sequence). There are 16 residues in the CDR3. The CDR3 DNA follows: TGTGCCAGCAGTCATCCGGGACAGTACTCTGGAAACACCATATATTTT. It is translated as CASSHPGQYSGNTIYF.

The chain is built from TRBV27 and TRBJ1-2, with 9 bases that match TRBD1. CDR3 length: 16 residues. The ends lost 3 bases at V and 4 bases at J; junction bases unmatched: 9. CDR1 is MNHEY, CDR2 SMNVEV, per germline (reference sequence). The CDR3 region is CASSFGLGQGFYGYTF. The CDR3, as DNA: TGTGCCAGCAGTTTTGGTTTGGGACAGGGATTCTATGGCTACACCTTC.

The genes are TRBV10-3 and TRBJ2-3; D not resolved. V gave up 2 bases and J gave up 3 bases, with 3 bases separating them. CDR1 and CDR2 from the germline V gene are ENHRY and SYGVKD. The length of the CDR3 is 12 residues. CDR3 sequence: CAISEETDTQYF. In nucleotides, the CDR3 is TGTGCCATCAGTGAGGAGACAGATACGCAGTATTTT.

The chain joins TRBV10-3 to TRBJ2-6; TRBD1 aligns across 7 bases. Germline values: CDR1 ENHRY, CDR2 SYGVKD. J gave up 0 bases and V 11 bases, and 13 bases lay outside the gene matches. CDR3 size: 17 residues. The CDR3 DNA follows: TGTGCCCTCGGATCGGACAGGACCAGCTCTGGGGCCAACGTCCTGACTTTC. Its protein is CALGSDRTSSGANVLTF.

The gene calls are TRBV28 and TRBJ2-7; D call uncertain. The CDR3 is 13 amino acids. Germline V CDR1 and CDR2: MDHEN, SYDVKM. The V gene lost 5 bases and the J gene lost 3 bases, with 11 bases spanning the gap. CDR3 sequence reads: CASSPIGGYEQYF. DNA for the CDR3: TGTGCCAGCAGTCCCATCGGCGGCTACGAGCAGTACTTC.

The CDR3 sequence: CASSWHGLAQKSTGELFF. The CDR3, as DNA: TGCGCCAGCAGCTGGCACGGACTAGCGCAGAAGTCCACCGGGGAGCTGTTTTTT. V usage is TRBV5-1 and J usage is TRBJ2-2; 9 nucleotides align to TRBD2. The CDR3 has 18 residues. V shed 3 bases and J 4 bases; nucleotides not matched to a gene: 13. The germline V gene encodes CDR1 SGHRS and CDR2 YFSETQ.

The J gene is TRBJ2-5, the V gene TRBV5-6, with TRBD2 identical over 9 bases. Trimming removed 0 bases from V and 5 bases from J; junction bases left unmatched: 8. Germline values: CDR1 SGHDT, CDR2 YYEEEE. This CDR3 is built from 16 residues. The CDR3 DNA reads as TGTGCCAGCAGCTTGGGGATGTCGGCGGGAGGGGAGACCCAGTACTTC. Protein: CASSLGMSAGGETQYF.

This rearrangement joins TRBV5-6 to TRBJ2-7; D remains unclear. Trimming left V 0 bases short and J 0 bases short, with 10 bases between. This CDR3 is 15 amino acids long. CDR1 and CDR2 (germline): SGHDT, YYEEEE. CDR3 amino acids: CASSLVGWSSYEQYF. The CDR3 DNA reads as TGTGCCAGCAGCTTGGTAGGATGGAGCTCCTACGAGCAGTACTTC.

Here the CDR3 DNA reads TGTGCCAGCAGTGAAGGAGTGCAAGAGACCCAGTACTTC. Translating it yields CASSEGVQETQYF. The chain joins TRBV2 to TRBJ2-5; the D is unclear. CDR1 SNHLY and CDR2 FYNNEI come from the germline V gene. V dropped 1 base and J dropped 2 bases, with 5 bases sitting between them. This CDR3 is 13 amino acids long.

The DNA of the CDR3 is TGCGCCAGCAGTCAATCCAAGGACAGGGTCTGCGAGCAGTACTTC. This codes for CASSQSKDRVCEQYF. The V and J genes are TRBV23-1 and TRBJ2-7, with 8 bases identical to TRBD1. TRBV23-1 is identified as an open reading frame with a role that is uncertain. With V trimmed by 0 bases and J by 6 bases, 7 bases remained unmatched. This CDR3 contains 15 residues.

The chain joins TRBV7-9 to TRBJ1-1; 12 bases are a match to TRBD1. The CDR3 consists of 19 residues. CDR1 and CDR2 (germline): SEHNR, FQNEAQ (reference sequence). Trimming at V came to 2 bases and at J to 0 bases, leaving 10 bases not matched to a gene. The CDR3: CASSLTQWGQGALNTEAFF. The CDR3 DNA is TGTGCCAGCAGCTTAACCCAATGGGGACAGGGGGCTCTGAACACTGAAGCTTTCTTT.

CDR3 in amino acids: CASSEAVNSPLHF. CDR3 nucleotides: TGTGCCAGCAGCGAGGCAGTTAATTCACCCCTCCACTTT. This chain links TRBV7-9 with TRBJ1-6, with unresolved D. The CDR3 is 13 amino acids. Per the germline V gene, CDR1 is SEHNR and CDR2 is FQNEAQ (reference sequence). V was cut by 5 bases and J by 6 bases, with 8 bases left in between.

The chain joins TRBV6-5 to TRBJ2-1, with TRBD2 identical over 11 bases. The CDR3 is 15 amino acids. Germline loops: CDR1 MNHEY, CDR2 SVGAGI. V gave up 5 bases and J gave up 4 bases; unmatched junction bases: 4. CDR3 in amino acids: CASSTGLAAYNEQFF. The CDR3 DNA sequence: TGTGCCAGCAGTACGGGACTAGCGGCATACAATGAGCAGTTCTTC.

This clone was detected only once. The rearrangement joins TRBV5-5 to TRBJ1-2, with a possible D match to TRBD1 (6 bases). V was pared by 4 bases and J by 8 bases, with 15 bases between. The CDR3 runs 13 residues. From germline, CDR1 is SGHKS and CDR2 YYEKEE (reference sequence). The CDR3 sequence is CASSVQGPRGYTF. For the CDR3, the DNA is TGTGCCAGCAGCGTACAGGGCCCTAGAGGCTACACCTTC.

This rearrangement joins TRBV7-9 to TRBJ1-1, with 7 positions matching TRBD1. The CDR3 spans 11 residues. CDR1 is SEHNR, CDR2 FQNEAQ, per germline (reference sequence). The ends lost 10 bases at V and 6 bases at J; junction bases unmatched: 5. For the CDR3, the DNA is TGTGCCATCAGGGGGACATCTGAAGCTTTCTTT. Encoded protein: CAIRGTSEAFF.

V usage is TRBV6-6 and J usage is TRBJ1-2, with D possibly matching TRBD1 (5 bases). Germline V gene lookup returns CDR1 MNHNY and CDR2 SVGAGI (reference sequence). Trimming cost V 5 bases and J 1 base, with 17 bases left between them. The CDR3 runs to 16 residues. CDR3 sequence reads: CASSPNGARDNYGYTF. DNA for the CDR3: TGTGCCAGCAGTCCCAATGGGGCGCGGGATAACTATGGCTACACCTTC.

The rearrangement uses TRBV5-1 and TRBJ2-7; 7 bases align to TRBD1. Trimming removed 3 bases from V and 1 base from J; junction bases left unmatched: 7. The germline V gene has CDR1 SGHRS and CDR2 YFSETQ. This CDR3 comprises 15 residues. CDR3 in DNA: TGCGCCAGCAGCTCTGATTGGGGACAGTCCTACGAGCAGTACTTC. Its protein is CASSSDWGQSYEQYF.

V usage is TRBV28 and J usage is TRBJ1-4; D perhaps matches TRBD1 (5 bases). In germline, CDR1 is MDHEN, CDR2 SYDVKM. V was shortened by 6 bases and J by 5 bases, with 13 bases between the two germline ends. The length of the CDR3 is 14 residues. Written as DNA, the CDR3 is TGTGCCAGCAGCCTCCCTTCAGGGAATGAAAAACTGTTTTTT. Its translation is CASSLPSGNEKLFF.